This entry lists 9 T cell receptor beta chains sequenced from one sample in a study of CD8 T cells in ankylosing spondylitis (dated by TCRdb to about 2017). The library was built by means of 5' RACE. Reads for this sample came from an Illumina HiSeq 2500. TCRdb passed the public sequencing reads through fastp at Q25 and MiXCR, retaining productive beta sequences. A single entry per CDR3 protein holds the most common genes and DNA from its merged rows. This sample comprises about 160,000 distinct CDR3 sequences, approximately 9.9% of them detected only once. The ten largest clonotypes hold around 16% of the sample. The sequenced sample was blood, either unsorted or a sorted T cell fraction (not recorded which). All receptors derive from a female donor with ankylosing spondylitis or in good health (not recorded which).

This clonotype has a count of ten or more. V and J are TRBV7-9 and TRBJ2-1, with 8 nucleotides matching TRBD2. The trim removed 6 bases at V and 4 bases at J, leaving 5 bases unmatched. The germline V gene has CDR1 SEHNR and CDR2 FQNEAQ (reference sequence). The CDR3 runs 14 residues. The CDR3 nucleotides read TGTGCCAGCAGAAATAGCGGGGCATACAATGAGCAGTTCTTC. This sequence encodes CASRNSGAYNEQFF.

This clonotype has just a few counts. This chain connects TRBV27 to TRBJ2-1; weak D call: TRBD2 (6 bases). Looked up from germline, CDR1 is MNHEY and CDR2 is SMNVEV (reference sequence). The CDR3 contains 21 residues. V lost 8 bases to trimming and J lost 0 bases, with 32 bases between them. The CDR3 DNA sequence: TGTGCCAGCGCCCATTCCGTCCGAGGGAGCGGGCGGAGACGCTCCTACAATGAGCAGTTCTTC. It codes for CASAHSVRGSGRRRSYNEQFF.

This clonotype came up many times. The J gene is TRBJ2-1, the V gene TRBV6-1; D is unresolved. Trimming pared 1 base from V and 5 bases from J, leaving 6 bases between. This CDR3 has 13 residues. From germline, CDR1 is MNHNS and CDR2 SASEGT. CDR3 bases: TGTGCCAGCAGTGAAGTAATAGACAATGAGCAGTTCTTC. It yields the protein CASSEVIDNEQFF.

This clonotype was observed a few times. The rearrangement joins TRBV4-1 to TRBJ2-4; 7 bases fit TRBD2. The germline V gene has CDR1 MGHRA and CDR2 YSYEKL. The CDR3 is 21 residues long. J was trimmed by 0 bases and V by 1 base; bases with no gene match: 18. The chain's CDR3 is CASSQGLLSPLAAIAKNIQYF. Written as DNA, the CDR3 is TGCGCCAGCAGCCAAGGCCTACTTTCCCCTCTAGCGGCCATAGCCAAAAACATTCAGTACTTC.

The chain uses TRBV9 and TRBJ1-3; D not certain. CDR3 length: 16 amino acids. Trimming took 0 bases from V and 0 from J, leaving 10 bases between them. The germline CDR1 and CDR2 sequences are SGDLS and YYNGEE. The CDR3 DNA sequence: TGTGCCAGCAGCGTAGGAGGGCCCGTCTCTGGAAACACCATATATTTT. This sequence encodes CASSVGGPVSGNTIYF. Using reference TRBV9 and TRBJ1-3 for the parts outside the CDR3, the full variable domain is DSGVTQTPKHLITATGQRVTLRCSPRSGDLSVYWYQQSLDQGLQFLIQYYNGEERAKGNILERFSAQQFPDLHSELNLSSLELGDSALYFCASSVGGPVSGNTIYFGEGSWLTVV.

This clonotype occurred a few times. The CDR3 coding sequence is TGTGCCAGCAGTTACGGACCGAGCGAACACCCACCCTACGAGCAGTACTTC. Its translation is CASSYGPSEHPPYEQYF. J is TRBJ2-7 and V is TRBV6-2 or TRBV6-3; D gene uncertain. The CDR3 spans 17 residues. Germline V lookup: CDR1 MNHEY, CDR2 SVGEGT. The ends were cut back, 2 bases at V and 2 bases at J, with 19 bases in the middle.

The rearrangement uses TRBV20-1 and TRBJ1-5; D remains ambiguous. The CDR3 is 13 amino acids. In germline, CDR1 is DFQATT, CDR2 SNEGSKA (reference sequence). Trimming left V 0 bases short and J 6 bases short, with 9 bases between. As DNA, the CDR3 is TGCAGTGCTAGAGATAGCAGGACTCAGCCCCAGCATTTT. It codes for CSARDSRTQPQHF.

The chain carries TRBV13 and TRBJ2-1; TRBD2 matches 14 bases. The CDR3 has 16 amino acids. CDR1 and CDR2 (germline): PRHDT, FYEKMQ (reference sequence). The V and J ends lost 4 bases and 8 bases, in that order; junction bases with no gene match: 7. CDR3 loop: CASSWGTSGSWDEQFF. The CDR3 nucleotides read TGTGCCAGCAGCTGGGGGACTAGCGGGAGTTGGGATGAGCAGTTCTTC.

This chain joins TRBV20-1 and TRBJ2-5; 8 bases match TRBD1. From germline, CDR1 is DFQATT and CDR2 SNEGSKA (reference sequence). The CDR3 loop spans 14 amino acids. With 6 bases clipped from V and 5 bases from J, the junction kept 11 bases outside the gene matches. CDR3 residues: CSAGGQGRRETQYF. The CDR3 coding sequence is TGCAGTGCGGGCGGACAGGGAAGGCGGGAGACCCAGTACTTC.